This T cell receptor (gamma chain) was recorded in a study of intestinal T cells in coeliac disease. Whole-study findings and limits: Leave-one-out accuracy for TRG clustering was reportedly about 86%, training roughly 94%. FFPE-derived DNA was relatively degraded, likely losing some TCR sequences. Reported leave-one-out accuracy of TRD kmer clustering was 75% to 95%.

Using roughly 200 ng of biopsy DNA, TRG was amplified with LymphoTrack primers. TCRdb re-processed the multiplex PCR reads via CATT. The profile shows about 400 gamma-chain clones, around 49% of them singletons. For this clone: Its antigen is undetermined. A read error likely explains why the TCRdb protein, taken from a much larger clone, differs from this DNA's translation at residue 5; the protein shown is translated from the DNA.

Genomic DNA came from ten roughly 5-µm formalin-fixed paraffin-embedded scrolls per case. CDR1 and CDR2 (germline): EGSTGY, YDSYTSSV. The CDR3 length is 17 residues. Trimming at V came to 5 bases and at J to 11 bases, leaving 27 bases not matched to a gene. The sample comprised a duodenal biopsy. This TCR derives from a human donor who served as a control with a normal duodenal biopsy, not a healthy volunteer. The V and J genes are TRGV4 and TRGJ1 or TRGJ2. CDR3 sequence: CATWAHPIGENGWQKLF. Written as DNA, the CDR3 is TGTGCCACCTGGGCGCACCCCATAGGAGAAAATGGGTGGCAGAAACTCTTT.